Following are 9 T cell receptor beta chains from one sample sequenced in a study of control samples from healthy donors and cancer patients. Only in-frame clones appear in the TCRdb table, and some are missing; sequencing was by immunoSEQ multiplex PCR. Altogether some 95,000 clones are present, approximately 80% being singletons, with the ten largest covering about 10%. Sequencing used blood. These receptors were taken from a woman aged 25 to 39 in good health.

This chain connects TRBV7-9 to TRBJ2-7; D possibly corresponds to TRBD2 (6 bases). The CDR3 spans 17 residues. Trimming removed 4 bases at V and 2 bases at J, with 21 bases between. CDR1 is SEHNR and CDR2 is FQNEAQ in the germline V gene (reference sequence). CDR3 region: CASSSAQEGERTYEQYF. The CDR3 coding sequence is TGTGCCAGCAGCTCCGCCCAGGAGGGAGAGCGGACCTACGAGCAGTACTTC.

The chain carries TRBV12-5 and TRBJ2-3; D perhaps matches TRBD2 (6 bases). Trimming shortened V by 2 bases and J by 2 bases, and 11 bases separated the two germline ends. The CDR3 is made up of 15 amino acids. Per germline, CDR1 LGHNT and CDR2 FRNRAP. The CDR3 DNA is TGTGCTAGTGGTTTGACGGGAGACGCCACAGATACGCAGTATTTT. It encodes CASGLTGDATDTQYF.

The chain is built from TRBV19 and TRBJ1-5; TRBD1 matches at 8 bases. This CDR3 comprises 15 residues. V dropped 5 bases and J dropped 7; count of bases not matched to a gene: 10. Germline lookup yields CDR1 LNHDA and CDR2 SQIVND (reference sequence). Written as DNA, the CDR3 is TGTGCCAGTAGTTCTGGACAGGGACGAGGCCAGCCCCAGCATTTT. It specifies CASSSGQGRGQPQHF.

In its sample, this clone was seen a few times. Other DNA sequences in this sample translate to the same CDR3. The chain has TRBV19 and TRBJ1-5, with 7 nucleotides matching TRBD1. In germline, CDR1 is LNHDA, CDR2 SQIVND (reference sequence). There are 15 residues in the CDR3. V lost 1 base, J lost 2 bases, and 2 bases stayed unmatched. CDR3: CASSIGQGGNQPQHF. As DNA, the CDR3 is TGTGCCAGTAGTATAGGACAGGGCGGCAATCAGCCCCAGCATTTT.

This rearrangement joins TRBV10-1 to TRBJ2-7, with D uncertain. V lost 4 bases and J lost 1, with 8 bases in between. This CDR3 has 13 residues. Germline V gives CDR1 WNHNN, CDR2 SYGVQD (reference sequence). CDR3 residues: CASSVAASYEQYF. The DNA for the CDR3 is TGCGCCAGCAGTGTGGCGGCATCCTACGAGCAGTACTTC.

The chain couples TRBV27 to TRBJ2-3; 14 nucleotides agree with TRBD2. CDR1 is MNHEY and CDR2 is SMNVEV in the germline V gene (reference sequence). V lost 5 bases, J lost 4 bases, and 8 bases stayed unmatched. The CDR3 is made up of 17 amino acids. The CDR3 coding sequence is TGTGCCAGCAGTCCCCAGCGACTAGCGGGGGGGCCAGATACGCAGTATTTT. Protein: CASSPQRLAGGPDTQYF.

The chain recombines TRBV5-1 with TRBJ2-7; D possibly corresponds to TRBD1 (5 bases). V was shortened by 0 bases and J by 3 bases, with 7 bases between the two germline ends. The CDR3 has 13 residues. CDR1 and CDR2 from the germline V gene are SGHRS and YFSETQ. The CDR3 coding sequence is TGCGCCAGCAGCTTGGAGGACAACTACGAGCAGTACTTC. Translated, it gives CASSLEDNYEQYF.

The chain is built from TRBV14 and TRBJ2-1; D is perhaps TRBD2 (6 bases). CDR3 length equals 19 residues. Per germline, CDR1 SGHDN and CDR2 FVKESK. Trimming took 0 bases from V and 0 from J, leaving 18 bases between them. Here the CDR3 reads CASSQDRAGILSSYNEQFF. The CDR3 nucleotides read TGTGCCAGCAGCCAAGATAGGGCGGGAATATTAAGCTCCTACAATGAGCAGTTCTTC.

As for this clone: The same CDR3 can be traced to other DNA sequences in this sample. V gene TRBV19 combines with J gene TRBJ2-1, with D maybe TRBD1 (6 bases). The length of the CDR3 is 14 residues. Trimming took off 9 bases at V and 1 base at J, with 13 bases between the two ends. Per the germline V gene, CDR1 is LNHDA and CDR2 is SQIVND (reference sequence). CDR3 in amino acids: CASKGGISYNEQFF. CDR3 bases: TGTGCCAGCAAAGGGGGAATTTCCTACAATGAGCAGTTCTTC.